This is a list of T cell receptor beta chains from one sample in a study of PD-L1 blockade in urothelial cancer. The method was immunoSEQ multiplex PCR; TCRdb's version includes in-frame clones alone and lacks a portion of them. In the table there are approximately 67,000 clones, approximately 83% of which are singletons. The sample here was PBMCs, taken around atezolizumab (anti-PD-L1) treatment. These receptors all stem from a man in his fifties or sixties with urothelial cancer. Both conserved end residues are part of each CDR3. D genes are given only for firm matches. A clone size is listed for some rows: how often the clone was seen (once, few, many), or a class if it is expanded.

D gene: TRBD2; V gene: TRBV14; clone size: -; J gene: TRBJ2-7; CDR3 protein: CASSQSGYFGGGALYEQYF; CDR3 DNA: TGTGCCAGCAGCCAAAGTGGGTACTTTGGCGGGGGGGCGTTATACGAGCAGTACTTC
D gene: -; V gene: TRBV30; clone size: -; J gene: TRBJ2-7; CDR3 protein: CAWSARPYEQYF; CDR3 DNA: TGTGCCTGGAGCGCTAGACCCTACGAGCAGTACTTC
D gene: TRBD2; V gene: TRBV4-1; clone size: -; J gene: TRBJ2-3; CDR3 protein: CASSLAGGGPGDTQYF; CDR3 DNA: TGCGCCAGCAGCCTCGCGGGGGGGGGCCCGGGGGATACGCAGTATTTT
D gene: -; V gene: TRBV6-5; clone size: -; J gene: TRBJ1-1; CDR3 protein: CASSSQGREDTEAFF; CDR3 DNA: TGTGCCAGCAGTTCCCAGGGGAGAGAGGACACTGAAGCTTTCTTT
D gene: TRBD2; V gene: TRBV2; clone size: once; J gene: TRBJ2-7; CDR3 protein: CASSERGGGALYEQYF; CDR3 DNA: TGTGCCAGCAGTGAAAGGGGCGGGGGTGCCCTCTACGAGCAGTACTTC
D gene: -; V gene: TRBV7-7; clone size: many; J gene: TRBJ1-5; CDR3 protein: CASSLGGEFQPQHF; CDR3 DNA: TGTGCTAGCAGCTTGGGAGGGGAGTTTCAGCCCCAGCATTTT
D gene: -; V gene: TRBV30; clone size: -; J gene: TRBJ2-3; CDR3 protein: CAGGRSDTQYF; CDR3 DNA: TGTGCCGGGGGCAGATCAGATACGCAGTATTTT
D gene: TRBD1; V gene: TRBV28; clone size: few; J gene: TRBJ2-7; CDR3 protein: CASYKGADEQYF; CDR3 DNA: TGTGCCAGCTACAAGGGGGCCGACGAGCAGTACTTC
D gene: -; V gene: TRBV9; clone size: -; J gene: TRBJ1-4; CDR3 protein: CASSNGDTTNEKLFF; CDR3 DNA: TGTGCCAGCAGCAATGGAGATACAACTAATGAAAAACTGTTTTTT
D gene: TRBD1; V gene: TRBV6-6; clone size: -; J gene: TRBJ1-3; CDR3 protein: CASSRTGARNTIYF; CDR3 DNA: TGTGCCAGCAGCAGGACAGGGGCGAGAAACACCATATATTTT
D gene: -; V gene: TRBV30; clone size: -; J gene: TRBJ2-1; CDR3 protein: CAWNQAVYEQFF; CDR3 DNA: TGTGCCTGGAACCAAGCGGTCTATGAGCAGTTCTTC
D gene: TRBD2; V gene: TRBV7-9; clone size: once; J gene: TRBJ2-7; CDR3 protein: CASSLGGSGGTYEQYF; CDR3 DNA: TGTGCCAGCAGCTTAGGTGGTAGCGGGGGGACCTACGAGCAGTACTTC
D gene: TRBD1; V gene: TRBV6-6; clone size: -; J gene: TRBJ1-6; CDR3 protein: CASSPGQGARTLHF; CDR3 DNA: TGTGCCAGCAGCCCCGGACAGGGGGCGCGAACCCTCCACTTT
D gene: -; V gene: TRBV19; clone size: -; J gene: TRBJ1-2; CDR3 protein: CASSTQGGYTF; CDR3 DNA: TGTGCCAGTAGTACCCAGGGGGGCTACACCTTC
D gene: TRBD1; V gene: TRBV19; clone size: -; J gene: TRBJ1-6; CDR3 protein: CASSMPGQGLGGSPLHF; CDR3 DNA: TGTGCCAGTAGTATGCCGGGACAGGGCCTTGGGGGATCACCCCTCCACTTT
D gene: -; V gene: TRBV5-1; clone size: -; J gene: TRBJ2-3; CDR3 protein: CASSFTQGPDTQYF; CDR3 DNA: TGCGCCAGCAGCTTTACACAGGGCCCAGATACGCAGTATTTT
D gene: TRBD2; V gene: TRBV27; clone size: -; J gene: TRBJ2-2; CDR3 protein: CASSQSAGGDTGELFF; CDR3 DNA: TGTGCCAGCAGTCAGTCGGCGGGGGGCGACACCGGGGAGCTGTTTTTT
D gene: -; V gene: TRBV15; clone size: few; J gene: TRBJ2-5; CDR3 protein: CATSRDSQETQYF; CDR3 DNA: TGTGCCACCAGCAGAGATAGCCAAGAGACCCAGTACTTC
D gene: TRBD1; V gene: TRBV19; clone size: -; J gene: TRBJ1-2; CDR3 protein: CASSWDRVGNYTF; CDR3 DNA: TGTGCCAGTAGTTGGGACAGGGTTGGAAACTACACCTTC
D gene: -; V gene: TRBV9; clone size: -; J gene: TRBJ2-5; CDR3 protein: CASSPGGLGGSGETQYF; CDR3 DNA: TGTGCCAGCAGCCCCGGGGGCCTGGGGGGGAGCGGGGAGACCCAGTACTTC
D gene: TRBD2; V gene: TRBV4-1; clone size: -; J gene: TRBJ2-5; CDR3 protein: CASSPWRGETQYF; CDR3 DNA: TGCGCCAGCAGCCCCTGGCGGGGGGAGACCCAGTACTTC
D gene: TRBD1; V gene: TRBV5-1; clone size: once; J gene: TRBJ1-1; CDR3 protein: CASSPTDRGNTEAFF; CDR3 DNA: TGCGCCAGCAGCCCAACCGACAGGGGGAACACTGAAGCTTTCTTT
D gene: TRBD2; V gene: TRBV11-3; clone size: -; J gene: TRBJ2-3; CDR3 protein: CASSGVAGVLLVTDTQYF; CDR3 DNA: TGTGCCAGCAGCGGAGTAGCGGGGGTCCTTCTGGTCACAGATACGCAGTATTTT
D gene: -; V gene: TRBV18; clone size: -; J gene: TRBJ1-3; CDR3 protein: CASSPNSDSGNTIYF; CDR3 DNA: TGTGCCAGCTCACCCAACAGTGACTCTGGAAACACCATATATTTT
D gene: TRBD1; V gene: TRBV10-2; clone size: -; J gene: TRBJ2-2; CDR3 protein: CASRAGTGHGELFF; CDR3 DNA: TGCGCCAGCAGAGCCGGGACAGGGCACGGGGAGCTGTTTTTT
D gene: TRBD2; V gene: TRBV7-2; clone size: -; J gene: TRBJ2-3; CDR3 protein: CASSFEPGLGTDTQYF; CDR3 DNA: TGTGCCAGCAGCTTCGAACCGGGACTAGGTACAGATACGCAGTATTTT
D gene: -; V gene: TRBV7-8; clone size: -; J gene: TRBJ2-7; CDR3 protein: CASSFGSGTGSYEQYF; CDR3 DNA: TGTGCCAGCAGCTTCGGAAGCGGGACAGGATCCTACGAGCAGTACTTC
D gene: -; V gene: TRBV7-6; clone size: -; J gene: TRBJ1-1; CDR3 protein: CASSPTGYNTEAFF; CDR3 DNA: TGTGCCAGCAGCCCGACAGGTTATAACACTGAAGCTTTCTTT
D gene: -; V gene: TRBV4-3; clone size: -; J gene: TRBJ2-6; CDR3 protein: CASSQDPRGAGANVLTF; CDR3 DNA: TGCGCCAGCAGCCAAGATCCCAGGGGCGCTGGGGCCAACGTCCTGACTTTC
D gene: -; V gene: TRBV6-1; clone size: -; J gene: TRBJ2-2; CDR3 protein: CASIFGQNTGELFF; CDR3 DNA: TGTGCCAGCATATTTGGACAGAACACCGGGGAGCTGTTTTTT
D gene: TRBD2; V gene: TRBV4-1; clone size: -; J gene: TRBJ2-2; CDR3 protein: CASSQLELAGGPNGELFF; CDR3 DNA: TGCGCCAGCAGCCAGCTAGAGCTAGCGGGGGGGCCTAACGGGGAGCTGTTTTTT
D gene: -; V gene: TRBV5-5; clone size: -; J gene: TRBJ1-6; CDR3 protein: CASSLNQAPNSPLHF; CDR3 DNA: TGTGCCAGCAGCTTGAATCAGGCGCCTAATTCACCCCTCCACTTT
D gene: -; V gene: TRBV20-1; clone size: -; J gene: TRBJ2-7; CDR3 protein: CSAIGPYEQYF; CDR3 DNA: TGCAGTGCTATTGGGCCCTACGAGCAGTACTTC
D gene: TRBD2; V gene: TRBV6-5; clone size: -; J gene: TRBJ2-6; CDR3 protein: CASSYRGGSGANVLTF; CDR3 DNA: TGTGCCAGCAGTTACCGCGGGGGCTCTGGGGCCAACGTCCTGACTTTC
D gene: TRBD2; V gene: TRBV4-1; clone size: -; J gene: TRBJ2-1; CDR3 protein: CASSQTSGVYNEQFF; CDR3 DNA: TGCGCCAGCAGCCAAACTAGCGGGGTTTACAATGAGCAGTTCTTC
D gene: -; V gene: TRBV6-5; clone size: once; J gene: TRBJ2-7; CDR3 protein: CASSYSFSGGSKQYF; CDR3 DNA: TGTGCCAGCAGTTACTCCTTCTCGGGCGGGTCTAAGCAGTACTTC
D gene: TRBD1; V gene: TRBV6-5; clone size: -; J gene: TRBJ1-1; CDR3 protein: CASSNRDRNTEAFF; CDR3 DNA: TGTGCCAGCAGTAACCGGGACAGGAACACTGAAGCTTTCTTT
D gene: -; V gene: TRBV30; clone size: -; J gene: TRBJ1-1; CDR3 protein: CAWSVFRGNTEAFF; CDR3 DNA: TGTGCCTGGAGTGTGTTCAGGGGAAACACTGAAGCTTTCTTT
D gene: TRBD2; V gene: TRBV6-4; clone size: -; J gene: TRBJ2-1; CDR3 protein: CASSDTKPGLAGPSSYNEQFF; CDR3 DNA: TGTGCCAGCAGTGACACGAAACCGGGACTAGCGGGGCCCAGCTCCTACAATGAGCAGTTCTTC
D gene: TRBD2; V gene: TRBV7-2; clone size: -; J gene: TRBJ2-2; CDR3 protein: CASSVLAGGQGGELFF; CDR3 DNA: TGTGCCAGCAGCGTACTAGCGGGGGGGCAGGGCGGGGAGCTGTTTTTT
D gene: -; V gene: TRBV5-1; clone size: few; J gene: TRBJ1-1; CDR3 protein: CASSLVAEGLAEAFF; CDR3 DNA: TGCGCCAGCAGCTTGGTGGCGGAGGGCTTGGCTGAAGCTTTCTTT